This T cell receptor beta chain stems from a study of T cells in Graves' hyperthyroidism and ophthalmopathy. The table lists this clonotype with many counts. The target antigen is unknown. It was uncontrolled infection, other autoimmune disease, pregnancy or lactation that excluded patients. CDR1 is SGHTA and CDR2 is FQGNSA in the germline V gene. The germline V and J ends were trimmed by 7 bases and 3 bases, with 6 bases remaining between them. This CDR3 is built from 11 residues. Regarding the study as a whole: Expanded thyroid clonotypes (above 0.001) were mostly also found in blood. Before onset, by a median of about six months, the model predicted ophthalmopathy.

It was RNA transcripts that yielded the amplified TCR beta CDR3 regions. During a first-round RT-PCR of the TCR CDR3, the HTBI primer set was used. Each CDR3 protein gets one entry after TCRdb re-called the multiplex PCR reads with MiXCR. The sample records hundreds of thousands of distinct CDR3 sequences, around 42% being singletons. Sequenced material: peripheral blood or thyroid tissue (not recorded which). The TCR originated in a woman aged 18-29 years with Graves' hyperthyroidism. The chain uses TRBV7-2 and TRBJ1-1; D gene ambiguous. CDR3 sequence: CASTIYTEAFF. In DNA form, the CDR3 reads TGTGCCAGCACCATTTACACTGAAGCTTTCTTT. Supplemented by reference TRBV7-2 and TRBJ1-1, the full variable domain reads GAGVSQSPSNKVTEKGKDVELRCDPISGHTALYWYRQSLGQGLEFLIYFQGNSAPDKSGLPSDRFSAERTGGSVSTLTIQRTQQEDSAVYLCASTIYTEAFFGQGTRLTVV.